This T cell receptor (beta chain) stems from a study of shared clonotypes between healthy human individuals. In the source study's methods: In the immunoSEQ data, sequences were junction-only and lacked quality scores, so filtering differed. Assay: immunoSEQ multiplex PCR; the TCRdb copy retains only in-frame clones and omits some. D and trimming come from the DNA, and the V and J calls and clone size come from that table. The profile shows roughly 1.5 million clones, 98% of them singletons. Trimming removed 4 bases at V and 1 base at J, with 14 bases between. The CDR3 contains 15 residues. The germline CDR1 and CDR2 sequences are SGHNT and YYREEE (reference sequence). The study's findings and limits: Clonotypes which were not shared had lower generation probabilities than clonotypes that all four donors shared.

This clone was observed once. Its specificity is not known. The chain joins TRBV5-4 to TRBJ1-2, with D unresolved. This receptor was identified in a man in his thirties or forties in good health. The specimen sequenced was naive CD4+ T cells sorted from blood. Noted subset: CD45RA+ positively selected. CDR3 residues: CASSPGPEVNYGYTF. CDR3 sequence (DNA): TGTGCCAGCAGCCCTGGGCCGGAGGTTAACTATGGCTACACCTTC.